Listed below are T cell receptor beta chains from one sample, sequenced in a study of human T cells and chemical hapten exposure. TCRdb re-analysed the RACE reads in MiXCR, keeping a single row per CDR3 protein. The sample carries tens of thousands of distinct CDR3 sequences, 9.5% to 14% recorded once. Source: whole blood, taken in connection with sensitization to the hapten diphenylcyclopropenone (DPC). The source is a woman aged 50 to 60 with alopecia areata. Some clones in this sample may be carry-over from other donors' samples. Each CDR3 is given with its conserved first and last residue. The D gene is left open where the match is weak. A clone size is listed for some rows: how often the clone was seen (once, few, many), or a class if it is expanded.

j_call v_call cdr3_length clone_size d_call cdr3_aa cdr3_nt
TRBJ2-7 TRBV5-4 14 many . CASSLGQDLYEQYF TGTGCCAGCAGCTTGGGCCAAGACCTCTACGAGCAGTACTTC
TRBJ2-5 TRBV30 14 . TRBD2 CAWRKASGTETQYF TGTGCCTGGAGGAAGGCTAGCGGAACAGAGACCCAGTACTTC
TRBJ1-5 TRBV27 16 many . CASSSTYDSYNQPQHF TGTGCCAGCAGTTCCACTTACGACAGCTATAATCAGCCCCAGCATTTT
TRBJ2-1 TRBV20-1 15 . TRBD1 CSASALDRGGREQFF TGCAGTGCTAGTGCCCTGGACAGGGGAGGACGGGAGCAGTTCTTC
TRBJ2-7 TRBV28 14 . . CASSFVGAPYEQYF TGTGCCAGCAGTTTCGTCGGGGCCCCCTACGAGCAGTACTTC
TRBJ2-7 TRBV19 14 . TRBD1 CASSKPGQLPEQYF TGTGCCAGTAGTAAACCGGGACAGCTTCCCGAGCAGTACTTC
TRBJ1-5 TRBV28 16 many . CASSPTAGWSNQPQHF TGTGCCAGCAGTCCCACGGCAGGGTGGAGCAATCAGCCCCAGCATTTT
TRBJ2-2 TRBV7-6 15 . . CASSVSGSNTGELFF TGTGCCAGCAGCGTTTCGGGGTCGAACACCGGGGAGCTGTTTTTT
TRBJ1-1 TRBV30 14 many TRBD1 CAWIWGKDRGRAFF TGTGCCTGGATTTGGGGGAAAGACAGGGGACGAGCTTTCTTT
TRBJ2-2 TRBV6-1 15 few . CASSAQDWGAGELFF TGTGCCAGCAGTGCCCAGGACTGGGGGGCCGGGGAGCTGTTTTTT
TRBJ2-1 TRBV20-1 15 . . CSARARRDQYNEQFF TGCAGTGCTAGAGCCAGGCGGGACCAATACAATGAGCAGTTCTTC
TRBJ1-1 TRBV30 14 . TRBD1 CAWRGRGWNTEAFF TGTGCCTGGAGGGGCAGGGGGTGGAACACTGAAGCTTTCTTT
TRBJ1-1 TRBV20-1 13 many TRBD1 CSAHTGGGTEAFF TGCAGTGCCCATACAGGGGGTGGCACTGAAGCTTTCTTT
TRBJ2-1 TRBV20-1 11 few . CSASPALEQFF TGCAGTGCTAGCCCCGCCTTGGAGCAGTTCTTC
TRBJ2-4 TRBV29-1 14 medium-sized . CSAYAGQPKNIQYF TGCAGCGCATATGCGGGCCAACCCAAAAACATTCAGTACTTC
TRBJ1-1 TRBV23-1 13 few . CASSQGTSTEAFF TGCGCCAGCAGTCAAGGGACCTCCACTGAAGCTTTCTTT
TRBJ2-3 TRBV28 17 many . CASSSQGESSSTDTQYF TGTGCCAGCAGCTCCCAGGGCGAGTCCTCTAGCACAGATACGCAGTATTTT
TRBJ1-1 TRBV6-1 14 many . CATRGKGWSTEAFF TGTGCCACCCGGGGGAAGGGGTGGTCTACTGAAGCTTTCTTT
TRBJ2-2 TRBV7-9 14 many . CASSPPDYFGELFF TGTGCCAGCAGCCCCCCGGACTATTTTGGGGAGCTGTTTTTT
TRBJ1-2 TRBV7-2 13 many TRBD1 CASSLDRGGGYTF TGTGCCAGCAGCTTGGACAGGGGAGGTGGCTACACCTTC
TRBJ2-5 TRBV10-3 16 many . CATRGGSAGSQETQYF TGTGCCACCCGAGGGGGGAGCGCGGGGAGCCAAGAGACCCAGTACTTC
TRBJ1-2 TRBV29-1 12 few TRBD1 CSVEANRGPVTF TGCAGCGTTGAAGCTAACAGGGGGCCGGTTACCTTC
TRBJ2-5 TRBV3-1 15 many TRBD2 CASGKLAGGQETQYF TGTGCCAGCGGGAAACTAGCGGGAGGCCAAGAGACCCAGTACTTC
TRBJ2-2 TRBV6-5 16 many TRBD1 CASSYRTGAGTGELFF TGTGCCAGCAGTTATCGGACAGGGGCGGGGACCGGGGAGCTGTTTTTT
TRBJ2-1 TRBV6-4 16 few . CASSDSGGRRQGEQFF TGTGCCAGCAGTGACTCAGGAGGGAGGCGGCAGGGTGAGCAGTTCTTC
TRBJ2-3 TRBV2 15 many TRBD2 CASSRTSTSTDTQYF TGTGCCAGCAGTCGGACTAGTACTAGCACAGATACGCAGTATTTT
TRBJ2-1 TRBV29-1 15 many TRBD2 CSVDVAGSSYNEQFF TGCAGCGTTGATGTAGCGGGGAGCTCCTACAATGAGCAGTTCTTC
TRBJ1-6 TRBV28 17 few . CASSLYGASSYNSPLHF TGTGCCAGCAGTTTATACGGAGCCAGCTCCTATAATTCACCCCTCCACTTT
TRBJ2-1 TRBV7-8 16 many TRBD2 CASSPSRAGNYNEQFF TGTGCCAGCAGCCCCAGTCGAGCGGGAAACTACAATGAGCAGTTCTTC
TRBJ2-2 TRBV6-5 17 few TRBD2 CASSYPTGGRAPGELFF TGTGCCAGCAGTTACCCTACCGGCGGGAGGGCCCCCGGGGAGCTGTTTTTT
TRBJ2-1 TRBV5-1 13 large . CASRAPGANEQFF TGCGCCAGCAGGGCCCCGGGAGCCAATGAGCAGTTCTTC
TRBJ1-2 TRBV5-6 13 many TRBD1 CASSPDRGEGYTF TGTGCCAGCAGCCCCGACAGGGGCGAGGGCTACACCTTC
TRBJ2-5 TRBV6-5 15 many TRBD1 CASSPGQTGQETQYF TGTGCCAGCAGTCCCGGCCAGACAGGGCAAGAGACCCAGTACTTC
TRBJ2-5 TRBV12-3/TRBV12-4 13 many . CASSPPVEETQYF TGTGCCAGCAGCCCCCCGGTGGAGGAGACCCAGTACTTC
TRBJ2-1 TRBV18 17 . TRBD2 CASSPKVTAGGYNEQFF TGTGCCAGCTCACCAAAGGTTACAGCGGGAGGCTACAATGAGCAGTTCTTC
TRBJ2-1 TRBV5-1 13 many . CASSPWAKDEQFF TGCGCCAGCAGCCCCTGGGCTAAGGATGAGCAGTTCTTC
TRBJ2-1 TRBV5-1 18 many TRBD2 CASSLRLAGRSSYNEQFF TGCGCCAGCAGCTTGAGGCTAGCGGGCCGGAGCTCCTACAATGAGCAGTTCTTC
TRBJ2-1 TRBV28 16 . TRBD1 CASRRDSLSSYNEQFF TGTGCCAGCAGACGGGACAGCCTAAGCTCCTACAATGAGCAGTTCTTC
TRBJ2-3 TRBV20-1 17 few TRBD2 CSAGGLAGGGRGDTQYF TGCAGTGCAGGGGGACTAGCGGGAGGAGGACGAGGGGATACGCAGTATTTT
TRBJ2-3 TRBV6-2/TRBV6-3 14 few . CASSYTRWENTQYF TGTGCCAGCAGTTACACCCGGTGGGAGAATACGCAGTATTTT
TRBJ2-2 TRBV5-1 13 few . CASSVDGTGELFF TGCGCCAGCAGCGTCGACGGGACCGGGGAGCTGTTTTTT
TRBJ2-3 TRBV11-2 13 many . CASSLWVEDTQYF TGTGCCAGCAGCTTATGGGTGGAAGATACGCAGTATTTT
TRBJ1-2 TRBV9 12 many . CASSVMGAGYTF TGTGCCAGCAGCGTAATGGGTGCTGGCTACACCTTC
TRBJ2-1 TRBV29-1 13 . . CSVESGKVYEQFF TGCAGCGTTGAATCAGGGAAGGTGTATGAGCAGTTCTTC
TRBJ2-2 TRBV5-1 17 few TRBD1 CASSFERTGANTGELFF TGCGCCAGCAGCTTCGAAAGGACAGGCGCGAACACCGGGGAGCTGTTTTTT
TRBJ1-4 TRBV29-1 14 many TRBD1 CSAYSTGRPEKLFF TGCAGCGCCTACTCGACAGGGCGACCCGAAAAACTGTTTTTT
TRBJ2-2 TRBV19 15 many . CASSPWQGWTGELFF TGTGCCAGTAGTCCGTGGCAGGGATGGACCGGGGAGCTGTTTTTT
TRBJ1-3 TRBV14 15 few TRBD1 CASSRPTGYGNTIYF TGTGCCAGCAGCCGCCCGACAGGGTATGGAAACACCATATATTTT
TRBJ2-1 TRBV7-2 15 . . CASSLGVGRKDEQFF TGTGCCAGCAGCTTAGGGGTCGGGAGAAAGGATGAGCAGTTCTTC